This is a list of T cell receptor beta chains from one sample in a study of shared clonotypes between healthy human individuals. The table came from immunoSEQ multiplex PCR; TCRdb's copy has only in-frame clones and leaves some out. The sample includes about 2 million clones, 90% to 95% of them seen just once. The sample consisted of naive CD4+ T cells sorted from blood. These receptors were collected from a man aged 18-30 years in good health. CDR3s leave out the opening cysteine and the closing phenylalanine or tryptophan. Only part of the rows carry a size: once, few, many, or a class if the clone is expanded.

clone size	V gene	J gene	CDR3 protein
-	TRBV5-8	TRBJ2-3	ADRIAGGPYTQY
-	TRBV6-5	TRBJ1-1	ASSYGSKAF
-	TRBV7-2	TRBJ2-2	ASSFTGLGTGELF
-	TRBV20-1	TRBJ2-1	SASRGHEQF
once	TRBV5-1	TRBJ2-5	ASSLPGALVGETQY
once	TRBV30	TRBJ2-7	AWSVQTFNSYEQY
-	TRBV2	TRBJ2-3	ASSSTSGPTPTQY
-	TRBV10-2	TRBJ2-7	ASRIGSPSSYEQY
-	TRBV6-5	TRBJ2-7	ASRRTGAIYEQY
-	TRBV6-5	TRBJ2-7	ASTAPGQGVSY
-	TRBV9	TRBJ2-1	ASSPTYNEQF
-	TRBV7-2	TRBJ1-6	ASSLSMGNSPLH
-	TRBV12-5	TRBJ2-3	ASAKDSTDTQY
-	TRBV2	TRBJ1-2	ASSEQGNGYT
-	TRBV20-1	TRBJ2-7	SAIRTVEQY
-	TRBV5-6	TRBJ2-6	ASSLGYSGANVLT
-	TRBV28	TRBJ2-5	ASSRTGGETQY
-	TRBV9	TRBJ1-3	ASSVAREENTIY
-	TRBV7-2	TRBJ2-1	ASSLGQGTYNEQF
-	TRBV6-5	TRBJ1-6	ASSLVYNSPLH
-	TRBV10-2	TRBJ2-3	ASSEISGPRLH
-	TRBV5-1	TRBJ2-2	ASSPSGTSVSGELF
-	TRBV5-8	TRBJ1-2	ASTPSAGTRYGYT
once	TRBV11-2	TRBJ1-4	ASSPSVDSVTNEKLF